The next 16 T cell receptor beta chains were all read from a single sample in a study of T cells in Graves' hyperthyroidism and ophthalmopathy. Regions amplified from RNA transcripts were the TCR beta CDR3 regions. A first-round RT-PCR of the TCR CDR3 used the HTBI primer set. In TCRdb, the multiplex PCR reads were re-called with MiXCR into one record per CDR3 protein. The sample consists of hundreds of thousands of distinct CDR3 sequences, around a third of them appearing once. Sequencing input: blood. The source is a woman between 35 and 50 years old with Graves' hyperthyroidism.

Note on this clonotype: One base away lies a much larger clone, so this may be a sequencing read error. This chain uses TRBV6-6 with TRBJ1-2; D remains ambiguous. The V end was cut by 2 bases, the J end by 4 bases, with 11 bases between. There are 14 residues in the CDR3. Germline assignment: CDR1 MNHNY and CDR2 SVGAGI (reference sequence). CDR3 sequence (DNA): TGTGCCAGCAGTTACGTTGGGATGAGCTATGGCTACACCTTC. The encoded protein is CASSYVGMSYGYTF.

The chain uses TRBV11-3 and TRBJ2-2; 12 nucleotides line up with TRBD2. From germline, CDR1 is SGHNT and CDR2 YENEEA. The V and J ends lost 4 bases and 5 bases, in that order; junction bases with no gene match: 14. The CDR3 runs to 19 residues. Here the CDR3 reads CASSSRSTSGRLGTGELFF. The CDR3 nucleotides read TGTGCCAGCAGCTCCCGGTCAACTAGCGGGAGGCTGGGGACCGGGGAGCTGTTTTTT. The full variable domain, with the rest looked up from reference TRBV11-3 and TRBJ2-2, is EAGVVQSPRYKIIEKKQPVAFWCNPISGHNTLYWYLQNLGQGPELLIRYENEEAVDDSQLPKDRFSAERLKGVDSTLKIQPAELGDSAVYLCASSSRSTSGRLGTGELFFGEGSRLTVL.

Regarding this clonotype: Being one base from a much bigger clone, this may be a read error. The rearrangement joins TRBV7-1 to TRBJ1-5; D is possibly TRBD1 (5 bases). Being an ORF, TRBV7-1 has a function that is uncertain. Trimming cost V 2 bases and J 7 bases, with 12 bases left between them. This CDR3 contains 14 residues. CDR3 in DNA: TGTGCCAGCAGCTCAACAGGCGTCTCCCAGCCCCAGCATTTT. Translation gives CASSSTGVSQPQHF.

Regarding this clonotype: One end of the junction fails to match germline, which may point to a read error. The V call is TRBV6-5, the J call TRBJ1-1; D is perhaps TRBD1 (5 bases). Per germline, CDR1 MNHEY and CDR2 SVGAGI. CDR3 length: 13 residues. The CDR3 DNA sequence: TGTGCCAGCAGTTATTTCGCAGGGTCTGAGGCTCTCTTT. Translating gives CASSYFAGSEALF.

The CDR3 DNA reads TGTGCCAGCAGTTCGAACAGGGGGCCTCAAGAGACCCAGTACTTC. Its protein product is CASSSNRGPQETQYF. The chain uses TRBV5-6 and TRBJ2-5; 9 positions match TRBD1. The ends lost 5 bases at V and 2 bases at J; junction bases unmatched: 7. The CDR3 extends over 15 amino acids. The germline V gene has CDR1 SGHDT and CDR2 YYEEEE. The variable domain in full, completed from reference TRBV5-6 and TRBJ2-5, reads DAGVTQSPTHLIKTRGQQVTLRCSPKSGHDTVSWYQQALGQGPQFIFQYYEEEERQRGNFPDRFSGHQFPNYSSELNVNALLLGDSALYLCASSSNRGPQETQYFGPGTRLLVL.

The genes are TRBV12-3 or TRBV12-4 and TRBJ1-2, with D possibly matching TRBD1 (5 bases). The CDR3 totals 15 residues. Trimming pared 6 bases from V and 2 bases from J, leaving 16 bases between. Here the CDR3 DNA reads TGTGCCAGCAGCCCAATCCAGGGCCGGAACTATGGCTACACCTTC. Protein: CASSPIQGRNYGYTF.

J is TRBJ2-5 and V is TRBV6-5; D perhaps matches TRBD1 (6 bases). The CDR3 runs to 15 residues. Germline values: CDR1 MNHEY, CDR2 SVGAGI. V was trimmed by 4 bases and J by 5 bases, leaving 17 bases between them. Here the CDR3 DNA reads TGTGCCAGCAGTTTCGGCAGGGGAGTGGGGGAGACCCAGTACTTC. Translation: CASSFGRGVGETQYF.

In this sample, this clonotype turned up many times. The chain uses TRBV7-9 and TRBJ1-1; weak D call: TRBD1 (6 bases). The CDR3 runs to 15 residues. The germline V gene has CDR1 SEHNR and CDR2 FQNEAQ (reference sequence). The V end lost 6 bases, the J end lost 1 base, and 15 bases lay between the germline ends. CDR3 in DNA: TGTGCCAGCAGTTACCCCAGGGGAAGGAACACTGAAGCTTTCTTT. This translates into CASSYPRGRNTEAFF. Supplemented by reference TRBV7-9 and TRBJ1-1, the full variable domain reads DTGVSQNPRHKITKRGQNVTFRCDPISEHNRLYWYRQTLGQGPEFLTYFQNEAQLEKSRLLSDRFSAERPKGSFSTLEIQRTEQGDSAMYLCASSYPRGRNTEAFFGQGTRLTVV.

This chain uses TRBV10-3 with TRBJ1-3; TRBD1 aligns across 8 bases. J was trimmed by 6 bases and V by 5 bases; bases with no gene match: 3. Per the germline V gene, CDR1 is ENHRY and CDR2 is SYGVKD. This CDR3 comprises 13 residues. DNA of the CDR3: TGTGCCATCAGTTCGGGACAGGCAAACACCATATATTTT. Translating it yields CAISSGQANTIYF.

Comments on this clonotype: A much larger clone differs from this one at a single base, so this may be a read error. The chain uses TRBV10-3 and TRBJ1-1; tentative D call: TRBD1 (6 bases). The CDR3 runs to 15 residues. Trimming pared 2 bases from V and 0 bases from J, leaving 10 bases between. The germline V gene encodes CDR1 ENHRY and CDR2 SYGVKD. CDR3 nucleotide sequence: TGTGCCATCAGTGAGGCGGGGGCCCTGAACACTGAAGCTTTCTTT. Protein sequence: CAISEAGALNTEAFF.

This clonotype appeared a few times. Its ends do not fully match the called genes, so a read error is possible. The chain links TRBV5-1 to TRBJ2-2; tentative D call: TRBD1 (5 bases). This CDR3 contains 16 residues. From germline, CDR1 is SGHRS and CDR2 YFSETQ. CDR3 sequence (DNA): TGTGCCAGCAGCTTCGATGTCGACAGGAACACCGGGGAGCTGTTTTTT. It translates to CASSFDVDRNTGELFF. The entire variable domain, with the rest obtained from reference TRBV5-1 and TRBJ2-2, is as follows: KAGVTQTPRYLIKTRGQQVTLSCSPISGHRSVSWYQQTPGQGLQFLFEYFSETQRNKGNFPGRFSGRQFSNSRSEMNVSTLELGDSALYLCASSFDVDRNTGELFFGEGSRLTVL.

This clonotype was picked up a small number of times. This chain uses TRBV20-1 with TRBJ2-2; D uncertain. From germline, CDR1 is DFQATT and CDR2 SNEGSKA (reference sequence). The ends were cut back, 2 bases at V and 2 bases at J, with 6 bases in the middle. CDR3 length equals 13 residues. In DNA form, the CDR3 reads TGCAGTGCTAGACTGATTAACACCGGGGAGCTGTTTTTT. Its protein is CSARLINTGELFF.

Many counts were recorded for this clonotype. The chain recombines TRBV20-1 with TRBJ1-1; 8 bases are shared with TRBD1. There are 16 residues in the CDR3. The ends lost 1 base at V and 4 bases at J; junction bases unmatched: 11. The germline V gene has CDR1 DFQATT and CDR2 SNEGSKA (reference sequence). CDR3 sequence: CSARGPEQGAATEAFF. The DNA for the CDR3 is TGCAGTGCTAGAGGACCGGAGCAGGGGGCAGCCACTGAAGCTTTCTTT.

This clonotype was recorded a few times. The chain links TRBV7-9 to TRBJ2-7; D is tentatively TRBD1 or TRBD2 (5 bases each). Looked up from germline, CDR1 is SEHNR and CDR2 is FQNEAQ (reference sequence). V lost 5 bases, J lost 7 bases, and 21 bases lay in between. This CDR3 comprises 15 residues. Written as DNA, the CDR3 is TGTGCCAGCAGCCCCCGGGACCGAACAGTGGGGGAGCAGTACTTC. This sequence encodes CASSPRDRTVGEQYF. The variable domain in full, completed from reference TRBV7-9 and TRBJ2-7, reads DTGVSQNPRHKITKRGQNVTFRCDPISEHNRLYWYRQTLGQGPEFLTYFQNEAQLEKSRLLSDRFSAERPKGSFSTLEIQRTEQGDSAMYLCASSPRDRTVGEQYFGPGTRLTVT.

The rearrangement uses TRBV6-1 and TRBJ2-7, with 9 bases identical to TRBD2. The germline CDR1 and CDR2 sequences are MNHNS and SASEGT. There are 13 residues in the CDR3. V shed 7 bases and J 9 bases; nucleotides not matched to a gene: 10. CDR3 sequence: CASKGLAFDGQYF. CDR3 bases: TGTGCCAGCAAAGGACTAGCGTTCGACGGGCAGTACTTC.

Ten or more counts support this clonotype. The chain joins TRBV20-1 to TRBJ2-7, with 7 bases identical to TRBD1. This CDR3 has 15 amino acids. Germline-derived CDR1 and CDR2 are DFQATT and SNEGSKA (reference sequence). Unmatched junction bases numbered 11, after V lost 1 base and J lost 5 bases. CDR3 sequence: CSARAGTAVGNEQYF. DNA of the CDR3: TGCAGTGCTAGAGCCGGGACAGCCGTTGGGAACGAGCAGTACTTC.